This T cell receptor (beta chain) appears in the sequencing data of a study of CXCR3-negative and CXCR3-positive naive CD8 T cells. Study findings and constraints: Comparably high diversity marked both naive subsets, whereas memory CD8+ cells had much lower diversity. Fresh PBMCs were used in most assays, and CXCR3 expression partially decreased after cryopreservation. TRB CDR3 hydrophobicity was greater in CXCR3-positive naive cells than in CXCR3-negative naive cells. Naive cells that were CXCR3-negative or CXCR3-positive used TRBV-TRBJ genes alike, while memory cells diverged.

Germline CDR1 MDHEN, CDR2 SYDVKM. This CDR3 comprises 15 residues. Turning to this clonotype: Its antigen is still unknown.

Those CD8+ T cells considered naive were CD45RO-CCR7+CD27+CD95-. With UMI labels, 5' RACE was used to prepare the TRB cDNA libraries. Using the 5' RACE reads, TCRdb records one entry per CDR3 protein without DNA. Here the sample table reports approximately 120,000 distinct CDR3 sequences. Material for sequencing was naive CXCR3+ CD8+ T cells from blood. Subset indicated: CD45RO-CCR7+CD27+CD95- naive CD8+ T cells expressing CXCR3 (TNR3+). This clonotype originated in a human donor in good health. Some clones in this sample may be carry-over from other donors' samples. The chain couples TRBV28 to TRBJ2-2; the TCRdb D gene call, TRBD1, has no DNA to confirm it. The CDR3 reads CASTPGVTPVGELFF.